A single sample is the source of the 27 T cell receptor beta chains below, sequenced in a study of shared clonotypes between healthy human individuals. TCRdb's copy holds only in-frame clones and misses some; the assay was immunoSEQ multiplex PCR. In the table there are around 2,000,000 clones, just under 95% of which are singletons. Naive CD8 cells lacked CD45RO, underwent positive selection for CCR7 and left out terminally differentiated effector memory CD45RA+ cells. The sample taken for sequencing was naive CD8+ T cells sorted from blood. The source is a man between 18 and 35 years old in good health.

The chain's CDR3 is CASSIPGQGDCSGNTIYF. CDR3 DNA: TGTGCCAGCAGCATACCTGGACAGGGCGATTGCTCTGGAAACACCATATATTTT. This chain connects TRBV21-1 to TRBJ1-3; the D call in the table, TRBD1, was not verified against the DNA. TRBV21-1 is termed a pseudogene. CDR3 length equals 18 residues.

V gene TRBV6-5 combines with J gene TRBJ2-7; D is perhaps TRBD2 (6 bases). The V end was cut by 6 bases, the J end by 3 bases, with 15 bases between. The germline V gene encodes CDR1 MNHEY and CDR2 SVGAGI. This CDR3 spans 14 amino acids. Here the CDR3 reads CASSPVGSGYEQYF. The CDR3 nucleotides read TGTGCCAGCAGCCCTGTAGGTAGCGGCTACGAGCAGTACTTC.

This clone was observed a single time. Other DNA sequences of this sample code for an identical CDR3. The V call is TRBV11-2, the J call TRBJ2-1, with TRBD2 matching 11 bases. There are 14 residues in the CDR3. V lost 6 bases, J lost 6 bases, and 4 bases stayed unmatched. CDR1 is SGHAT, CDR2 FQNNGV, per germline. This CDR3 reads CASSYLAGGNEQFF. For the CDR3, the DNA is TGTGCCAGCAGTTACCTAGCGGGAGGCAATGAGCAGTTCTTC.

The chain recombines TRBV5-4 with TRBJ2-1, with 8 bases that match TRBD1. The CDR3 covers 16 residues. Per germline, CDR1 SGHNT and CDR2 YYREEE (reference sequence). V was clipped by 1 base and J by 5 bases; unmatched bases: 8. Written as DNA, the CDR3 is TGTGCCAGCAGCTTGTTTTTAACAGGGGGTAACAATGAGCAGTTCTTC. Protein product: CASSLFLTGGNNEQFF.

The V and J genes are TRBV5-6 and TRBJ2-1, with 7 bases aligning to TRBD1. The CDR3 length is 15 residues. From germline, CDR1 is SGHDT and CDR2 YYEEEE. Unmatched junction bases numbered 2, after V lost 0 bases and J lost 2 bases. The CDR3 protein is CASSLAQGAYNEQFF. As DNA, the CDR3 is TGTGCCAGCAGCTTGGCGCAGGGGGCCTACAATGAGCAGTTCTTC.

This chain links TRBV29-1 with TRBJ2-1; D unresolved. The CDR3 runs to 14 residues. V lost 3 bases to trimming and J lost 4 bases, with 13 bases between them. Per the germline V gene, CDR1 is SQVTM and CDR2 is ANQGSEA. CDR3: CSVDGQATYNEQFF. CDR3 bases: TGCAGCGTTGACGGGCAGGCTACTTACAATGAGCAGTTCTTC.

V usage is TRBV30 and J usage is TRBJ2-1; D is ambiguous. The CDR3 has 12 amino acids. The V gene lost 2 bases and the J gene lost 4 bases, with 6 bases spanning the gap. CDR1 is GTSNPN, CDR2 SVGIG, per germline (reference sequence). CDR3 loop: CAWSLIYNEQFF. The DNA of the CDR3 is TGTGCCTGGAGTTTGATTTACAATGAGCAGTTCTTC.

This rearrangement joins TRBV6-1 to TRBJ2-2; D unresolved. The germline gives CDR1 MNHNS, CDR2 SASEGT. CDR3 length: 17 residues. Trimming left V 2 bases short and J 1 base short, with 14 bases between. The CDR3 loop is CASSESFYWENTGELFF. In DNA, the CDR3 is TGTGCCAGCAGTGAATCCTTCTACTGGGAGAACACCGGGGAGCTGTTTTTT.

The chain combines TRBV2 with TRBJ2-2, with 13 bases matching TRBD2. Germline trimming cut 5 bases from V and 4 bases from J; bases unmatched to any gene: 4. The CDR3 length is 16 residues. Germline V gene sequence: CDR1 SNHLY, CDR2 FYNNEI. The DNA of the CDR3 is TGTGCCAGCAGTAGGACTAGCGGGGGCCCCACCGGGGAGCTGTTTTTT. Its protein product is CASSRTSGGPTGELFF.

This chain joins TRBV11-2 and TRBJ1-2; weak D call: TRBD1 (5 bases). This CDR3 is 11 amino acids long. V was cut by 5 bases and J by 6 bases, with 7 bases left in between. Germline V CDR1 and CDR2: SGHAT, FQNNGV. CDR3 coding DNA: TGTGCCAGCAGCCAAGGGGATGGCTACACCTTC. As protein: CASSQGDGYTF.

This clone was seen once. The chain links TRBV6-5 to TRBJ2-7; D gene unclear. This CDR3 contains 13 residues. CDR1 and CDR2 from the germline V gene are MNHEY and SVGAGI. V lost 4 bases and J lost 5, with 12 bases in between. The CDR3 nucleotides read TGTGCCAGCAGTTCCCTGGGGATTGACGAGCAGTACTTC. Residues: CASSSLGIDEQYF.

The chain employs TRBV18 and TRBJ1-1, with D possibly TRBD1 on 6 matching bases. V was shortened by 0 bases and J by 1 base, with 9 bases between the two germline ends. This CDR3 is built from 15 residues. CDR1 KGHSH and CDR2 LQKENI come from the germline V gene. The CDR3, as DNA: TGTGCCAGCTCACCACCCAGGGGAGAGAACACTGAAGCTTTCTTT. Translating it yields CASSPPRGENTEAFF.

This chain connects TRBV5-6 to TRBJ2-7; either TRBD1 or TRBD2 may supply D (6 bases each). CDR3 size: 14 residues. The germline gives CDR1 SGHDT, CDR2 YYEEEE. V lost 2 bases and J lost 6, with 15 bases in between. CDR3 DNA: TGTGCCAGCAGCTTCGGACAGCGGGCATTCGAGCAGTACTTC. The encoded protein is CASSFGQRAFEQYF.

This clone was seen once. The rearrangement uses TRBV27 and TRBJ2-3, with D perhaps matching TRBD2 (7 bases). With 8 bases removed from V and 4 bases from J, the gap between germline ends came to 22 bases. From germline, CDR1 is MNHEY and CDR2 SMNVEV (reference sequence). The CDR3 runs to 16 residues. The CDR3 nucleotides read TGTGCCAGCGCCCTGGGGGGGGCCGGTGGCGCAGATACGCAGTATTTT. This encodes CASALGGAGGADTQYF.

The chain combines TRBV2 with TRBJ2-5, with 9 bases aligning to TRBD2. The CDR3 runs to 17 residues. Germline V gene data show CDR1 as SNHLY and CDR2 as FYNNEI. Germline trimming cut 2 bases from V and 5 bases from J; bases unmatched to any gene: 12. CDR3 DNA: TGTGCCAGCAGTGAATTCAGCCGCGGGGGGGCCCTGGAGACCCAGTACTTC. Its translation is CASSEFSRGGALETQYF.

The rearrangement joins TRBV4-2 to TRBJ2-3, with a possible D match to TRBD1 (5 bases). The CDR3 is made up of 14 amino acids. Between the trimmed V and J ends, which lost 3 bases and 6 bases, there was a span of 13 bases. The germline V gene encodes CDR1 LGHNA and CDR2 YNFKEQ. In nucleotides, the CDR3 is TGTGCCAGCAGCCAGGGGCCAGCTGAGGATACGCAGTATTTT. This gives the protein CASSQGPAEDTQYF.

In this sample, this clone turned up once. The chain combines TRBV25-1 with TRBJ2-5; 9 nucleotides line up with TRBD2. From germline, CDR1 is MGHDK and CDR2 SYGVNS. The CDR3 sequence is 14 residues long. Trimming took 3 bases from V and 12 from J; bases not matched to a gene: 11. As DNA, the CDR3 is TGTGCCAGCAGTGACCTCGAGACTAGCGGTCCGAAGTACTTC. As protein: CASSDLETSGPKYF.

The chain uses TRBV5-1 and TRBJ2-3, with a tentative D call TRBD2 (6 bases). The V gene's germline CDR1 is SGHRS and CDR2 YFSETQ. Between the trimmed V and J ends, which lost 4 bases and 2 bases, there was a span of 8 bases. The CDR3 runs to 13 residues. CDR3 in DNA: TGCGCCAGCAGCGCGGGGTCCACAGATACGCAGTATTTT. Translation gives CASSAGSTDTQYF.

This sequence joins TRBV6-1 and TRBJ2-1, with a tentative D call TRBD2 (5 bases). Trimming left V 2 bases short and J 6 bases short, with 14 bases between. This CDR3 is 15 amino acids long. Germline values: CDR1 MNHNS, CDR2 SASEGT. This CDR3 is CASSEQWAGANEQFF. For the CDR3, the DNA is TGTGCCAGCAGTGAACAATGGGCGGGTGCCAATGAGCAGTTCTTC.

The CDR3 DNA sequence: TGTGCCAGCAGTTTAAGAATCGGTACGCAGTATTTT. It translates to CASSLRIGTQYF. The chain joins TRBV27 to TRBJ2-3, with D unresolved. The V and J ends lost 2 bases and 8 bases respectively, with 8 bases between them. CDR3 length equals 12 residues. Germline CDR1 MNHEY, CDR2 SMNVEV (reference sequence).

The rearrangement links TRBV13 to TRBJ2-2, with a weak D call TRBD2 (7 bases). CDR1 is PRHDT and CDR2 is FYEKMQ in the germline V gene (reference sequence). Trimming cost V 5 bases and J 4 bases, with 14 bases left between them. The CDR3 sequence is 15 residues long. The CDR3 spells CASSLEGGPTGELFF. The CDR3 nucleotides are TGTGCCAGCAGCCTAGAGGGGGGGCCCACCGGGGAGCTGTTTTTT.

The V call is TRBV4-3, the J call TRBJ2-1; TRBD2 matches at 7 bases. V was clipped by 0 bases and J by 9 bases; unmatched bases: 17. CDR3 size: 18 residues. CDR1 and CDR2 (germline): LGHNA, YSLEER. CDR3 amino acids: CASSQDRELVRENSEQFF. In DNA form, the CDR3 reads TGCGCCAGCAGCCAAGATAGGGAACTAGTGCGGGAGAATAGTGAGCAGTTCTTC.

This clone came up a few times. The J gene is TRBJ1-2, the V gene TRBV19, with D uncertain. The V gene lost 3 bases and the J gene lost 6 bases, with 17 bases spanning the gap. The V gene's germline CDR1 is LNHDA and CDR2 SQIVND (reference sequence). This CDR3 is 15 amino acids long. CDR3 coding DNA: TGTGCCAGTAGTATGACGAATGAACAGCTGGATGGCTACACCTTC. Amino acids: CASSMTNEQLDGYTF.

V gene TRBV5-1 combines with J gene TRBJ2-6; D is unresolved. The CDR3 loop spans 14 amino acids. CDR1 and CDR2 (germline): SGHRS, YFSETQ. V was pared by 7 bases and J by 0 bases, with 8 bases between. CDR3 sequence (DNA): TGCGCCAGCCGAATTTTCTCTGGGGCCAACGTCCTGACTTTC. Its translation: CASRIFSGANVLTF.

With respect to this clone: Different DNA sequences within this sample yield the same CDR3. This chain joins TRBV27 and TRBJ2-1; 8 positions match TRBD1. V dropped 6 bases and J dropped 10; count of bases not matched to a gene: 8. Germline V gives CDR1 MNHEY, CDR2 SMNVEV (reference sequence). The CDR3 runs 13 residues. The CDR3 is CASSFQGANEQFF. CDR3 coding DNA: TGTGCCAGCAGCTTCCAGGGGGCAAACGAGCAGTTCTTC.

The J gene is TRBJ1-6, the V gene TRBV28, with 10 nucleotides matching TRBD1. V lost 5 bases to trimming and J lost 7 bases; unmatched junction nucleotides: 2. The CDR3 covers 14 residues. Per germline, CDR1 MDHEN and CDR2 SYDVKM. CDR3 residues: CASSGTGVNSPLHF. In DNA form, the CDR3 reads TGTGCCAGCAGTGGGACAGGGGTAAATTCACCCCTCCACTTT.

Concerning this clone itself: One end of the junction is discordant with germline, which a read error may explain. The chain couples TRBV7-7 to TRBJ2-7; tentatively, D is TRBD2 (5 bases). The CDR3 is 13 amino acids. CDR1 and CDR2 from the germline V gene are SSHAT and FNYEAQ (reference sequence). CDR3 sequence: CASSLQLDYEQYF. The DNA for the CDR3 is TGTGCTAGCAGCTTACAACTAGACTACGAGCAGTACTTC.